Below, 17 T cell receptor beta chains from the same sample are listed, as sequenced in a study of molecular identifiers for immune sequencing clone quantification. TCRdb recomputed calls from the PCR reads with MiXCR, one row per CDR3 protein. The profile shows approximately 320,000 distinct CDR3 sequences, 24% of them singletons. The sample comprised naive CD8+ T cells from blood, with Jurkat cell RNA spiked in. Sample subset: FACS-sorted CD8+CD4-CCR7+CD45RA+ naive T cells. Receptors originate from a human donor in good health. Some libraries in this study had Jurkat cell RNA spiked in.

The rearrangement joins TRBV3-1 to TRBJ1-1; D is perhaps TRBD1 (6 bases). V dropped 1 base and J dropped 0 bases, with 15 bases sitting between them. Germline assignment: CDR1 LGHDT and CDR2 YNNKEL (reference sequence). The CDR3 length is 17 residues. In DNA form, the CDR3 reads TGTGCCAGCAGCCAAGGGGAGGGGGGCCCCGTGAACACTGAAGCTTTCTTT. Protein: CASSQGEGGPVNTEAFF.

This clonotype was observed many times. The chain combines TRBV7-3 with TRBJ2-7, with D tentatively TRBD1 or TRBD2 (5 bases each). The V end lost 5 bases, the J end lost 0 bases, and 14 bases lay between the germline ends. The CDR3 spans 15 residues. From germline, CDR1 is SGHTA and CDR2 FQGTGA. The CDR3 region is CASSPGTASSYEQYF. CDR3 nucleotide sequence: TGTGCCAGCAGCCCCGGGACGGCAAGCTCCTACGAGCAGTACTTC.

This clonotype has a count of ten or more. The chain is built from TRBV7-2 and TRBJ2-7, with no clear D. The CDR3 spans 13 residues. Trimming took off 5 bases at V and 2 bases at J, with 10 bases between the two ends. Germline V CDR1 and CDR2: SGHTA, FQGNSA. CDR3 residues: CASSIGRTYEQYF. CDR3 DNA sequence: TGTGCCAGCAGCATCGGACGCACCTACGAGCAGTACTTC. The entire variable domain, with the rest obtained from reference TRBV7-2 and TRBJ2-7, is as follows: GAGVSQSPSNKVTEKGKDVELRCDPISGHTALYWYRQSLGQGLEFLIYFQGNSAPDKSGLPSDRFSAERTGGSVSTLTIQRTQQEDSAVYLCASSIGRTYEQYFGPGTRLTVT.

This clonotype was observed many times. The CDR3 sequence is CSVEDEKAGNHGYTF. CDR3 nucleotides: TGCAGCGTTGAAGATGAGAAGGCAGGGAATCATGGCTACACCTTC. The chain couples TRBV29-1 to TRBJ1-2; D may be TRBD1 (5 bases). With 0 bases removed from V and 6 bases from J, the gap between germline ends came to 17 bases. The CDR3 is 15 residues long. Germline V lookup: CDR1 SQVTM, CDR2 ANQGSEA.

The CDR3 region has the DNA TGCAGCGTTGAAGATCCCGGGAGATTTAAGACAAATACGCAGTATTTT. This sequence encodes CSVEDPGRFKTNTQYF. The chain joins TRBV29-1 to TRBJ2-3; possibly TRBD2 for D (6 bases). V was pared by 0 bases and J by 7 bases, with 20 bases between. CDR3 length: 16 residues. Germline V CDR1 and CDR2: SQVTM, ANQGSEA.

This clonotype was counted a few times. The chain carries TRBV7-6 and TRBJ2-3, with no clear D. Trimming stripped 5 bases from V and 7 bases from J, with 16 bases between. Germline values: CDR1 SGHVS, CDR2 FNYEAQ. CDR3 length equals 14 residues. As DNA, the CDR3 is TGTGCCAGCAGCCCCCCCATGGGCTCGAATACGCAGTATTTT. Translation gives CASSPPMGSNTQYF.

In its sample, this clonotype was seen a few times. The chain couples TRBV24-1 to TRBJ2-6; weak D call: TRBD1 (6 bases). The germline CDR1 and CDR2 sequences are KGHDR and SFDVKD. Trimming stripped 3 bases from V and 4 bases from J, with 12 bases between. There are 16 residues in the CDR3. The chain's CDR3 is CATSDRTALGANVLTF. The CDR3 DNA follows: TGTGCCACCAGTGATAGGACAGCATTAGGGGCCAACGTCCTGACTTTC.

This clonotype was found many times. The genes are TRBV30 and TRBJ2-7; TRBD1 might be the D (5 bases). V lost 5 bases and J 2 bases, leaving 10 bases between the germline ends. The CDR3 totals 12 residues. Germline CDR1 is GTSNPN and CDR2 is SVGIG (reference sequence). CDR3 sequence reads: CAWAMDTYEQYF. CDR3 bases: TGTGCCTGGGCGATGGACACCTACGAGCAGTACTTC.

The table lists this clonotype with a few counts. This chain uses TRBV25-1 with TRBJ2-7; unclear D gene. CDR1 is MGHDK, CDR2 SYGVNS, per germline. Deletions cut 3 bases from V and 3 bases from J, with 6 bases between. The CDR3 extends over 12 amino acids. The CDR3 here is CASSDTVYEQYF. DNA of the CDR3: TGTGCCAGCAGTGACACAGTCTACGAGCAGTACTTC.

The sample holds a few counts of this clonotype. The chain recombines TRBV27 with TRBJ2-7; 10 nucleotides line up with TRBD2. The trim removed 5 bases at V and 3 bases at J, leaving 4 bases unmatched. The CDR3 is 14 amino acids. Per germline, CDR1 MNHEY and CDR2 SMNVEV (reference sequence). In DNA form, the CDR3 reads TGTGCCAGCAGTACGGGACTAGCGTACTACGAGCAGTACTTC. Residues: CASSTGLAYYEQYF.

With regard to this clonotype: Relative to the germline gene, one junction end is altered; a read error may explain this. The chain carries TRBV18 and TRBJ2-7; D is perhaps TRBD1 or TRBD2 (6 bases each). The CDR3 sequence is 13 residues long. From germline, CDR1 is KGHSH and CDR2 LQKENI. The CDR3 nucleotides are TGTGCCAGCTCACCCCCGGGGGCCTACGAGCAGAACTTC. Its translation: CASSPPGAYEQNF.

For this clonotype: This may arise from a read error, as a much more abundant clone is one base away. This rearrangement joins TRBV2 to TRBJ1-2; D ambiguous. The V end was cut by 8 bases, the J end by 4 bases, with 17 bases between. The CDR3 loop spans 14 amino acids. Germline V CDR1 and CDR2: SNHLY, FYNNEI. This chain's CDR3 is CASCPTTLSYGYTF. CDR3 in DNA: TGTGCCAGCTGTCCTACGACCCTTTCCTATGGCTACACCTTC.

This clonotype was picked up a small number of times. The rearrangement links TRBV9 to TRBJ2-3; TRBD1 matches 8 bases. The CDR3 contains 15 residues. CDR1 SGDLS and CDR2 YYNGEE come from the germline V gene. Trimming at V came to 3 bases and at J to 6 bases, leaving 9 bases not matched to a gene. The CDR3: CASSGWDRRSDTQYF. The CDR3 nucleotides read TGTGCCAGCAGCGGCTGGGACAGGAGGTCGGATACGCAGTATTTT.

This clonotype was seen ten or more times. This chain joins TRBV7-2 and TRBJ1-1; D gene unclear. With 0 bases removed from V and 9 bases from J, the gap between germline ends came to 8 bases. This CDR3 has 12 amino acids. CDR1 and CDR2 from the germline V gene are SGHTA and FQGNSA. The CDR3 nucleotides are TGTGCCAGCAGCTTAGCAGACCTTAAAGCTTTCTTT. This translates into CASSLADLKAFF.

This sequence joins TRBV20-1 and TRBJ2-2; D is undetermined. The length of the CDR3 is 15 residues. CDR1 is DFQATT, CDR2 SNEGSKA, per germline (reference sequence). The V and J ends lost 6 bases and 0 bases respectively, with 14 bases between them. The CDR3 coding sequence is TGCAGTGCCACAGAACGGCAGACGAACACCGGGGAGCTGTTTTTT. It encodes CSATERQTNTGELFF.

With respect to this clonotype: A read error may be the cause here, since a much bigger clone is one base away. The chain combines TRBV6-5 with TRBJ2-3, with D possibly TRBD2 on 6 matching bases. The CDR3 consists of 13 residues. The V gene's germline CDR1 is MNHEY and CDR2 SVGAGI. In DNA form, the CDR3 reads TGTGTCAGCAGAACCGGTGCTTGGGACTTTGTGTATTTT. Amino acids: CVSRTGAWDFVYF.

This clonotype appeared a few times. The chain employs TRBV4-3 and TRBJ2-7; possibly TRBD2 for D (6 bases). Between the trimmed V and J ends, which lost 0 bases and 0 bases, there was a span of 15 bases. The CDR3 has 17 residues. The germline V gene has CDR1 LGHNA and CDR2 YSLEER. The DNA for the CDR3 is TGCGCCAGCAGCCAAGATCGCCCGGAGGGCGGCTCCTACGAGCAGTACTTC. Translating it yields CASSQDRPEGGSYEQYF.